This T cell receptor beta chain was recorded in a study of radiation and T cells in renal cell carcinoma. For the study at large: Nephrectomy followed 15 Gy stereotactic body radiation by 4 weeks.

Unmatched junction bases numbered 4, after V lost 6 bases and J lost 3 bases. CDR1 is SGHRS, CDR2 YFSETQ, per germline. The CDR3 is 13 amino acids. Sequencing used immunoSEQ multiplex PCR; TCRdb keeps in-frame clones, though not all of them. This table holds 20,000 to 30,000 clones, over 70% found once. Study-wide results and limits: In blood, top tumor clones expanded by 2 weeks, shrinking by 4.

As for time point: blood 2 weeks post-SBRT. Documented treatment: 15 Gy SBRT to primary tumor, nephrectomy 4 weeks later. Radiation-treated patients gave blood at baseline, week 2 and week 4. For this clone: Antigen specificity is unknown.

The origin of this receptor is a man aged 55 to 70 with renal cell carcinoma. The starting material was blood, obtained from a patient whose treatment included radiotherapy and nephrectomy. The chain is built from TRBV5-1 and TRBJ2-5, with TRBD1 matching 8 bases. The CDR3 loop reads CASTPTGEETQYF. Here the CDR3 DNA reads TGCGCCAGCACTCCGACAGGGGAAGAGACCCAGTACTTC.